The 9 T cell receptor beta chains below come from one sample, sequenced in a study of cytomegalovirus exposure and HLA in healthy donors (dated by TCRdb to 2017 to 2019). The library was prepared using the immunoSEQ multiplex PCR assay. For the multiplex PCR, a mixture combining 60 forward primers for TCR Vbeta segments and 13 reverse primers for TCR Jbeta segments was used. The clones in this table, taken by TCRdb from immuneACCESS, are in-frame only. Not every clone is retained; where verified, under half of the shortfall comes from an unresolved V gene, and the cause of the rest is unknown. This sample has about 180,000 clones in its table, and just under 85% of those were observed once. The ten largest account for about 4.9% of the sample. Sequencing was performed on PBMCs. These receptors were taken from a girl aged 10-17 years in good health and CMV-seropositive.

This clone was seen only a few times. The gene calls are TRBV7-2 and TRBJ1-2; 7 nucleotides match TRBD1. The CDR3 totals 14 residues. Germline V gene sequence: CDR1 SGHTA, CDR2 FQGNSA. V gave up 6 bases and J gave up 2 bases; unmatched junction bases: 6. CDR3 nucleotide sequence: TGTGCCAGCAGTCGGACAGGTCTGAACTATGGCTACACCTTC. Translating gives CASSRTGLNYGYTF.

The chain has TRBV6-5 and TRBJ1-1, with TRBD1 matching 8 bases. J was trimmed by 4 bases and V by 5 bases; bases with no gene match: 3. Germline CDR1 is MNHEY and CDR2 is SVGAGI. The CDR3 length is 13 residues. This CDR3 reads CASSRQGTTEAFF. CDR3 bases: TGTGCCAGCAGTCGACAGGGGACCACTGAAGCTTTCTTT.

The chain couples TRBV29-1 to TRBJ2-7; 7 bases are a match to TRBD2. V shed 7 bases and J 2 bases; nucleotides not matched to a gene: 14. The germline gives CDR1 SQVTM, CDR2 ANQGSEA. The length of the CDR3 is 15 residues. The CDR3 DNA sequence: TGCAGCGGGGGGGGGTCCCTTATATCTACCTACGAGCAGTACTTC. It yields the protein CSGGGSLISTYEQYF.

The J gene is TRBJ1-2, the V gene TRBV29-1; TRBD1 matches at 8 bases. J was trimmed by 9 bases and V by 2 bases; bases with no gene match: 5. Germline CDR1 reads SQVTM; CDR2 reads ANQGSEA. This CDR3 has 12 residues. The CDR3 DNA follows: TGCAGCGTTGAACTGGACAGGGTGCGCTACACCTTC. Translation gives CSVELDRVRYTF.

J is TRBJ1-1 and V is TRBV5-4; TRBD1 agrees at 7 bases. The V segment lost 2 bases and the J segment 6 bases; nucleotides outside the gene matches: 4. Germline-derived CDR1 and CDR2 are SGHNT and YYREEE (reference sequence). The CDR3 sequence is 13 residues long. The CDR3 loop is CASSFDRDPEAFF. CDR3 nucleotide sequence: TGTGCCAGCAGCTTTGACAGGGATCCTGAAGCTTTCTTT.

The sample holds one count of this clone. The chain couples TRBV2 to TRBJ1-2; D unclear. V lost 0 bases and J lost 2, with 4 bases in between. This CDR3 spans 13 amino acids. Germline V gene data show CDR1 as SNHLY and CDR2 as FYNNEI. The CDR3 loop is CASSEARNYGYTF. The CDR3 DNA reads as TGTGCCAGCAGTGAAGCGCGGAACTATGGCTACACCTTC. The full variable domain, its missing parts supplied by reference TRBV2 and TRBJ1-2, is EPEVTQTPSHQVTQMGQEVILRCVPISNHLYFYWYRQILGQKVEFLVSFYNNEISEKSEIFDDQFSVERPDGSNFTLKIRSTKLEDSAMYFCASSEARNYGYTFGSGTRLTVV.

The chain joins TRBV5-8 to TRBJ1-2; D uncertain. CDR1 is SGHTS and CDR2 is YDEGEE in the germline V gene. The CDR3 has 13 amino acids. The V end lost 5 bases, the J end lost 8 bases, and 16 bases lay between the germline ends. CDR3 sequence: CASRPLAEWGYTF. In nucleotides, the CDR3 is TGTGCCAGCAGGCCCCTCGCAGAATGGGGCTACACCTTC.

CDR3 residues: CASSYSTLDEQFF. CDR3 bases: TGTGCCAGCAGTTACTCGACTCTAGATGAGCAGTTCTTC. The chain carries TRBV6-5 and TRBJ2-1; D gene ambiguous. The CDR3 contains 13 residues. The germline V and J ends were trimmed by 0 bases and 8 bases, with 8 bases remaining between them. Looked up from germline, CDR1 is MNHEY and CDR2 is SVGAGI.

This chain uses TRBV6-5 with TRBJ2-7; 7 bases are a match to TRBD1. There are 14 residues in the CDR3. J lost 5 bases, V lost 2 bases, and 6 bases had no gene match. Looked up from germline, CDR1 is MNHEY and CDR2 is SVGAGI. The CDR3 spells CASSYRQGDNEQYF. For the CDR3, the DNA is TGTGCCAGCAGTTACCGGCAGGGGGACAACGAGCAGTACTTC.